These 8 T cell receptor beta chains were all obtained from the same sample, sequenced in a study of blood T cell repertoires in COVID-19 (TCRdb year 2020). The library came from the immunoSEQ multiplex PCR assay. Held by TCRdb, this immuneACCESS table contains in-frame sequences only and omits some clones. Under half of the omission traces to an unresolved V gene where checked; the cause of the rest is unknown. The sample yields under 250,000 clones; 86% were counted once. Jointly, the top ten make up approximately 5.5% of the sample. Sequencing was done on a sample of peripheral blood. The receptors derive from a woman of 80 years or more with COVID-19, enrolled during active disease.

The chain links TRBV10-3 to TRBJ2-7, with TRBD1 as a possible D gene (5 bases). Per the germline V gene, CDR1 is ENHRY and CDR2 is SYGVKD. V lost 4 bases and J lost 0, with 7 bases in between. CDR3 size: 13 residues. This CDR3 reads CAISGGYSYEQYV. The CDR3 DNA reads TGTGCCATCAGTGGGGGCTACTCCTACGAGCAGTACGTC.

J is TRBJ2-1 and V is TRBV24-1, with 9 nucleotides matching TRBD1. The CDR3 is 17 amino acids. Trimming took 4 bases from V and 5 from J; bases not matched to a gene: 11. CDR1 and CDR2 (germline): KGHDR, SFDVKD. The CDR3 reads CATSDPGTGSMHNEQFF. The CDR3 DNA sequence: TGTGCCACCAGTGACCCCGGGACAGGGAGTATGCACAATGAGCAGTTCTTC.

The chain links TRBV2 to TRBJ2-1; TRBD1 might be the D (6 bases). Deletions cut 8 bases from V and 9 bases from J, with 11 bases between. Germline V lookup: CDR1 SNHLY, CDR2 FYNNEI. This CDR3 has 11 residues. The CDR3 loop reads CASRGRGEQFF. The CDR3, as DNA: TGTGCCAGCCGTGGCAGGGGTGAGCAGTTCTTC.

Only one count was recorded for this clone. The CDR3 sequence: CASSSGPNYGYTF. DNA for the CDR3: TGTGCCAGCAGCTCAGGGCCTAACTATGGCTACACCTTC. The genes are TRBV7-2 and TRBJ1-2; D possibly corresponds to TRBD1 (5 bases). The CDR3 loop spans 13 amino acids. Germline values: CDR1 SGHTA, CDR2 FQGNSA. V was trimmed by 4 bases and J by 0 bases, leaving 6 bases between them.

The chain has TRBV6-6 and TRBJ1-5; D possibly corresponds to TRBD1 (5 bases). The germline gives CDR1 MNHNY, CDR2 SVGAGI (reference sequence). V was pared by 5 bases and J by 11 bases, with 19 bases between. The CDR3 consists of 14 residues. The CDR3 DNA follows: TGTGCCAGCAGTACTCTGGGCCCCGGGGGGTCCCAGCATTTT. The encoded protein is CASSTLGPGGSQHF.

This rearrangement joins TRBV27 to TRBJ2-2; TRBD2 aligns across 10 bases. There are 17 residues in the CDR3. J lost 0 bases, V lost 3 bases, and 4 bases had no gene match. CDR1 MNHEY and CDR2 SMNVEV come from the germline V gene (reference sequence). CDR3 sequence (DNA): TGTGCCAGCAGTTTTAAGCGGGGGGGCTCGAACACCGGGGAGCTGTTTTTT. Protein sequence: CASSFKRGGSNTGELFF.

The chain combines TRBV6-5 with TRBJ1-1; D not certain. The germline CDR1 and CDR2 sequences are MNHEY and SVGAGI. V was trimmed by 7 bases and J by 5 bases, leaving 8 bases between them. The CDR3 extends over 11 amino acids. For the CDR3, the DNA is TGTGCCAGCAAGAGGAAAACTGAAGCTTTCTTT. It specifies CASKRKTEAFF.

The table lists this clone with a count of one. The chain has TRBV5-1 and TRBJ2-3, with TRBD2 matching 7 bases. Trimming removed 7 bases from V and 1 base from J; junction bases left unmatched: 12. Germline V gives CDR1 SGHRS, CDR2 YFSETQ. The CDR3 loop spans 16 amino acids. CDR3 DNA sequence: TGCGCCAGCCACCCTAGAGCGGGGACGGGCACAGATACGCAGTATTTT. Encoded protein: CASHPRAGTGTDTQYF. Combining the CDR3 with reference TRBV5-1 and TRBJ2-3 gives the whole variable domain KAGVTQTPRYLIKTRGQQVTLSCSPISGHRSVSWYQQTPGQGLQFLFEYFSETQRNKGNFPGRFSGRQFSNSRSEMNVSTLELGDSALYLCASHPRAGTGTDTQYFGPGTRLTVL.